This T cell receptor beta chain was documented in a study of blood T cells in healthy people across ages (dated by TCRdb to 2015 to 2017). Concerning the study at large: Template switching captured roughly one uniquely barcoded TCR beta cDNA molecule per two T cells in model experiments. Two additional independent replicas of 1 million unique cDNA reads from the same blood draw were analyzed for two donors (one aged 18 to 30 and one aged 80 or older). To track age-related changes in TCR beta repertoire diversity, the study relied on deep sequencing normalized with unique cDNA molecular identifiers. To avoid experimental bias, donors of different ages were distributed randomly across sequencing lanes. The donors were split into four age groups: young (average about 16 years), middle-aged (about 40), aged (roughly 60) and long-lived (roughly 77). Beyond this particular receptor, the publication reports: Because profiling used bulk unsorted PBMCs, naive and antigen-experienced compartments could not be compared conclusively. Estimates of total diversity based on one million sequenced T cells were regarded as lower bounds and as underestimates. As age increased, observed TCR beta diversity per million T cells dropped in a roughly linear way, and a significant reduction was already evident by age about 40. Because the CMV infection status of the donors was unknown, age-related changes in expanded clonotypes may potentially have been confounded. Observed TCR beta diversity correlated strongly with the percentage of naive T cells measured by flow cytometry. Compared with the aged group, the long-lived group had more naive CD4+ T cells, fewer expanded clones and increased TCR diversity, suggesting age selection.

V sheds 6 bases and J sheds 4 bases, leaving 11 bases between their ends. The CDR3 contains 12 residues, cysteine and phenylalanine counted. The sequence is cut down to CDR3 DNA, 36 bases in frame from base 1. CDR1 and CDR2 were assigned from the germline V gene as SQVTM and ANQGSEA. Receptor libraries were prepared by 5' RACE. The sequencer was an Illumina HiSeq 2500. The second PCR ran for about 6 to 12 cycles and used a J-beta primer mix along with a sample-barcoded 5' primer. A template-switch 5' adaptor carrying 12 random nucleotides introduced a unique molecular identifier onto each TCR beta cDNA molecule. Each sample yielded at least 3 million CDR3-containing paired-end reads. The Mint cDNA synthesis kit, primed by a TRBC-specific oligonucleotide, was used to synthesize first-strand cDNA from all RNA. All cDNA was treated with uracil-DNA glycosylase and then went through a first 18-cycle PCR with the universal primers M1SS and BC2_uni_R. Per the source publication's procedure: For normalization, 1 million high-quality reads were randomly selected from each sample, with every read carrying a distinct molecular identifier. Instead of being binned into consensus sequences, reads that shared molecular identifiers were thrown out. MiTCR, run with a Q25 quality threshold and the strictest error-elimination algorithm, handled CDR3 identification, clonotype clustering and error correction. A nonparametric unseen species model using Euler transformation provided a lower-bound estimate of total TCR beta diversity. TCRdb itself trimmed the public reads at Q25 with fastp, ran MiXCR and retained productive beta chains. Rows with a matching CDR3 protein are joined into one entry that keeps the most common DNA and genes. These V and J calls rely on TCRdb rather than the paper's analysis. The sample table contains some 1.5 million distinct CDR3 sequences; only one count was recorded for approximately 30% of them. Over 7% of the sample goes to the ten largest clones.

Points on this clonotype: Its antigen specificity is not known. Nothing much larger sits one base from this clone, and base qualities are not available.

The roughly 39 donors, aged about 6 to 95 years, were systemically healthy Caucasian individuals from Russia. Each donor gave about 9.8 milliliters of peripheral blood, drawn into EDTA-treated Vacutainer tubes. Ficoll-Paque density-gradient centrifugation was used to isolate PBMCs, with at least 6 million per sample. Trizol reagent was used to extract total RNA from PBMCs, with at least 6 micrograms per sample. For every donor, flow cytometry on a PBMC aliquot measured the percentage of naive CD45RAhigh/CD27high T cells. Sequencing was performed on blood. The sequence was obtained from a woman in her thirties in good health. This sequence uses TRBV29-1 and TRBJ2-3, with the D gene not confidently named. The CDR3 corresponds to CSVRMGSDTQYF. Here is the DNA: TGCAGCGTGAGGATGGGGTCAGATACGCAGTATTTT.